The clone carrying this T cell receptor (beta chain) was detected many times. Its antigen is not identified. This sample was taken from a study of identical twins. The CDR3 has 16 amino acids. V was cut by 7 bases and J by 0 bases, with 17 bases left in between. Per the germline V gene, CDR1 is MDHEN and CDR2 is SYDVKM. Template switching created a universal primer site, and the cDNA included unique molecular identifiers. TCRdb analysed the 5' RACE reads with MiXCR anew, one entry per CDR3 protein. The sample lists 220,000 or so distinct CDR3 sequences; 5.5% to 7% were seen once. General observations from the study: Invariant T cells like MAIT and iNKT could partly confound the zero-insertion analyses. Within cord blood, abundant beta clonotypes carried fewer insertions, but memory repertoires showed no such trend.

These data were likewise used in another study, on yellow fever vaccine responses in identical twins.

The chain uses TRBV28 and TRBJ2-3; D remains unclear. The specimen sequenced was memory (CD45RO+) T cells sorted from blood. The TCR originated in a woman aged 18-30 years in good health. The CDR3 sequence is CASNPLGSTSTDTQYF. The CDR3 DNA reads TGTGCCAGCAACCCTCTCGGGTCCACTAGCACAGATACGCAGTATTTT.